One sample yielded the 5 T cell receptor beta chains listed below, sequenced in a study of shared T cell receptors in the human thymus. The method was immunoSEQ multiplex PCR; TCRdb's version includes in-frame clones alone and lacks a portion of them. The sample lists some 720,000 clones; approximately 87% were seen once. These data were also reused for a study on human thymus T cells.

Sequencing was performed on thymocytes. Receptors originate from a boy in the first two years of life with a congenital heart defect.

This clone was seen once. The V gene is TRBV2, the J gene TRBJ1-1; 9 bases are shared with TRBD1. CDR1 and CDR2 (germline): SNHLY, FYNNEI. This CDR3 spans 14 amino acids. J was trimmed by 3 bases and V by 4 bases; bases with no gene match: 3. CDR3 sequence (DNA): TGTGCCAGCAGTGGACAGGGGGGGTACACTGAAGCTTTCTTT. Translation: CASSGQGGYTEAFF. The variable domain in full, completed from reference TRBV2 and TRBJ1-1, reads EPEVTQTPSHQVTQMGQEVILRCVPISNHLYFYWYRQILGQKVEFLVSFYNNEISEKSEIFDDQFSVERPDGSNFTLKIRSTKLEDSAMYFCASSGQGGYTEAFFGQGTRLTVV.

The J gene is TRBJ2-3, the V gene TRBV19; maybe TRBD2 (5 bases). Germline loops: CDR1 LNHDA, CDR2 SQIVND (reference sequence). V was shortened by 6 bases and J by 2 bases, with 12 bases between the two germline ends. There are 14 residues in the CDR3. CDR3 region: CASRAGRITDTQYF. CDR3 nucleotides: TGTGCCAGTAGGGCGGGCCGAATCACAGATACGCAGTATTTT.

This clone was detected once. The CDR3 coding sequence is TGTGCCACCAGAAAAGCCGGGGGGACCAAAAACATTCAGTACTTC. Protein product: CATRKAGGTKNIQYF. The chain links TRBV15 to TRBJ2-4; 7 nucleotides line up with TRBD2. V shed 6 bases, J shed 2 bases, and the junction held 7 bases outside the gene matches. This CDR3 contains 15 residues. The germline V gene has CDR1 LNHNV and CDR2 YYDKDF (reference sequence). The variable domain in full, with the rest retrieved from reference TRBV15 and TRBJ2-4, is DAMVIQNPRYQVTQFGKPVTLSCSQTLNHNVMYWYQQKSSQAPKLLFHYYDKDFNNEADTPDNFQSRRPNTSFCFLDIRSPGLGDTAMYLCATRKAGGTKNIQYFGAGTRLSVL.

In regard to this clone: The junction does not match germline at one end; this may be a read error. The chain recombines TRBV2 with TRBJ2-7; maybe TRBD2 (6 bases). Per germline, CDR1 SNHLY and CDR2 FYNNEI. The CDR3 length is 12 residues. The CDR3 reads CASSARGTYLDF. For the CDR3, the DNA is TGTGCCAGCAGTGCCAGAGGGACTTACCTGGACTTC.

The chain has TRBV18 and TRBJ2-2, with 7 bases fitting TRBD2. The CDR3 totals 17 residues. CDR1 is KGHSH, CDR2 LQKENI, per germline. J was trimmed by 2 bases and V by 0 bases; bases with no gene match: 6. CDR3 in amino acids: CASSPPQLAINTGELFF. DNA of the CDR3: TGTGCCAGCTCACCACCGCAACTAGCGATAAACACCGGGGAGCTGTTTTTT.